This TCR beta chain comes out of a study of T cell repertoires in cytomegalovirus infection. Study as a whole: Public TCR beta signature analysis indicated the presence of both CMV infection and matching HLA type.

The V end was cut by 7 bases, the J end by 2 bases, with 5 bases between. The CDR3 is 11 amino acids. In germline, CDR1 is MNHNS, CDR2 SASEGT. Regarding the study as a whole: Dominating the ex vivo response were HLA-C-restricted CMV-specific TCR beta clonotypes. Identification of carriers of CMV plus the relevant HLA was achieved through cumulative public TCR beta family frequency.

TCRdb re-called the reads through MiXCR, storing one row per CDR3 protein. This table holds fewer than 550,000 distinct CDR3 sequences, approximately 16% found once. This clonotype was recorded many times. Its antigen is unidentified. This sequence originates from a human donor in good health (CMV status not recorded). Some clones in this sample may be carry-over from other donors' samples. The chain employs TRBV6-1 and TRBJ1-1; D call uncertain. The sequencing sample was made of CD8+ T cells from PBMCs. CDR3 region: CASIKNTEAFF. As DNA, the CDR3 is TGTGCCAGCATCAAAAACACTGAAGCTTTCTTT.